Included here is one TCR beta chain sequence, with context. The antigen is not known. This CDR3 has 15 residues. Germline-derived CDR1 and CDR2 are MNHEY and SVGAGI. V was pared by 10 bases and J by 7 bases, with 16 bases of the junction left unmatched. The sample comes from a study of T cell responses to AZD1222 COVID-19 vaccine. Regarding the study as a whole: Baseline serology detected seropositivity in only six or seven AZD1222 recipients.

Generated by immunoSEQ multiplex PCR, the TCRdb table keeps only in-frame clones and is missing some. The sample lists roughly 140,000 clones, about 91% occurring once. The specimen was peripheral blood, collected on day 0 of AZD1222 vaccination. The genes are TRBV6-5 and TRBJ1-3; the match to TRBD1 covers 7 bases. This clonotype originated in an adult in good health. CDR3 coding DNA: TGTGCCACCAATCCACCGACAGGGTGGCTCAACACCATATATTTT. Amino acids: CATNPPTGWLNTIYF.